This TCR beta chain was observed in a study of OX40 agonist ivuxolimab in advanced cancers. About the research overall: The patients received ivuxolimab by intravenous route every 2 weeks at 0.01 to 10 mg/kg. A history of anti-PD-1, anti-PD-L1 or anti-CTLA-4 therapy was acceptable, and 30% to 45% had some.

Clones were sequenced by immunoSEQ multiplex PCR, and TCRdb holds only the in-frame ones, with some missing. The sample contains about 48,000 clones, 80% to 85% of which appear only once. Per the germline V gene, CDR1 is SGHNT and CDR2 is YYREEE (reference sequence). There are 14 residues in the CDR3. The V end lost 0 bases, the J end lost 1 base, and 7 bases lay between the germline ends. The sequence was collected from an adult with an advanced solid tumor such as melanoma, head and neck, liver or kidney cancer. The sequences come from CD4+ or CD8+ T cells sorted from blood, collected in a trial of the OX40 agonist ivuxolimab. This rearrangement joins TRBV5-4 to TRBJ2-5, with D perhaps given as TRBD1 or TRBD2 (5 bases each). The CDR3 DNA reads TGTGCCAGCAGCTTGGGAGGGGTCCAAGAGACCCAGTACTTC. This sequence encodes CASSLGGVQETQYF.